This T cell receptor beta chain was sequenced in a study of blood T cell repertoires in COVID-19. In the study overall: Samples of COVID-19 (acute and convalescent) were obtained from the United States, Italy and Spain. PBMCs, B-cell-depleted T cells, or T cells were the source of the cDNA or gDNA that made up the material.

With 5 bases removed from V and 12 bases from J, the gap between germline ends came to 11 bases. The CDR3 has 12 residues. Germline CDR1 MNHNY, CDR2 SVGAGI (reference sequence). Profiled with immunoSEQ multiplex PCR; TCRdb holds only in-frame clones, not every one. The sample lists 120,000 to 150,000 clones, over 85% occurring once. The origin of this receptor is a human donor in a cohort sampled during active COVID-19. V usage is TRBV6-6 and J usage is TRBJ1-6; D uncertain. The material sequenced was peripheral blood. CDR3 protein: CASSPGWVPLHF. CDR3 DNA: TGTGCCAGCAGTCCCGGGTGGGTACCCCTCCACTTT.